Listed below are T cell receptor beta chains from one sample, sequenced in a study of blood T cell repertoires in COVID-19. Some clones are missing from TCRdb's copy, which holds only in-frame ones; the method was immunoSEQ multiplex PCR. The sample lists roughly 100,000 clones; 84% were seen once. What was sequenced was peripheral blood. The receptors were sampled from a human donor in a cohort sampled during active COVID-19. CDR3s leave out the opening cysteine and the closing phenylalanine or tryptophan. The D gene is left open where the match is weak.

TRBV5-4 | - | ASSQDGRGGNSPLH
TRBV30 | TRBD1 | AWSNPGQGNIQY
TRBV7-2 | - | ASISTGNTEAF
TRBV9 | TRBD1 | ASSGQGDTEAF
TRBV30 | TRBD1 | AWSRDRPISYT
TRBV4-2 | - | ASSQDAGQLNYGYT
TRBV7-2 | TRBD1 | ASSSDTGGGFSYGYT
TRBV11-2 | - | ASSPRDTQY
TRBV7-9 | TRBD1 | ASSRRGQGGDTEAF
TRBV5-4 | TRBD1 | ASRPDRGNTEAF
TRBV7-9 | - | ASSPGGGVQPQH
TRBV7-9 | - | ASSARGAGSTDTQY
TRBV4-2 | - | ASSHDGLKDTQY
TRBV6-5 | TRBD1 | ASRDRENSQPQH
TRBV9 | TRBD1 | ASSEGQGAPYNSPLH
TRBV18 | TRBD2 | ASSLTSGYNEQF
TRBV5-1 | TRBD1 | ASSLGTGNEKLF
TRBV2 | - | ASKKQGHSNQPQH
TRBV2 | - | ASRTGTSGNTIY
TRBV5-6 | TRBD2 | ASSLLAGGRETQY
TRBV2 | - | ASSVGGNSPLH
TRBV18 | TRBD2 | ASSLRTSGPSYEQY
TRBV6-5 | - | ASSRSADTQY
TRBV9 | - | ASGRGQSNTGELF
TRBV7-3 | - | ASSPVAVDTGELF
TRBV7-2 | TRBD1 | ASNAGQGRGYT
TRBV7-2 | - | ASSLVRETQY
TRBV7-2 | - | ASSLAGRATEAF
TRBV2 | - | ASRQDSNQPQH
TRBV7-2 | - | ASSLALWAGVSGANVLT
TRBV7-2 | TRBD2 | ASSPRGGTPSYEQY
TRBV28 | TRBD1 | ASSSNRGKREQY